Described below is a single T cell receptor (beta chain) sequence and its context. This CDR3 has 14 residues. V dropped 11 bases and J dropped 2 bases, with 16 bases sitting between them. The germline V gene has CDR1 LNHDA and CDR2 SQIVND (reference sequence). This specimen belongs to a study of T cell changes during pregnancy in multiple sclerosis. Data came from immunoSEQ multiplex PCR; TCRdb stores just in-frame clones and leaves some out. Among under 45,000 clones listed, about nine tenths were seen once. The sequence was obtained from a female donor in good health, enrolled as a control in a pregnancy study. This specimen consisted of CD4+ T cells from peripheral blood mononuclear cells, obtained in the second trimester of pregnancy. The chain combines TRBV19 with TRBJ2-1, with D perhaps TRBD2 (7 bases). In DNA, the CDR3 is TGTGCCTCGGAGGGGGGGAGGACCTACAATGAGCAGTTCTTC. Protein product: CASEGGRTYNEQFF.